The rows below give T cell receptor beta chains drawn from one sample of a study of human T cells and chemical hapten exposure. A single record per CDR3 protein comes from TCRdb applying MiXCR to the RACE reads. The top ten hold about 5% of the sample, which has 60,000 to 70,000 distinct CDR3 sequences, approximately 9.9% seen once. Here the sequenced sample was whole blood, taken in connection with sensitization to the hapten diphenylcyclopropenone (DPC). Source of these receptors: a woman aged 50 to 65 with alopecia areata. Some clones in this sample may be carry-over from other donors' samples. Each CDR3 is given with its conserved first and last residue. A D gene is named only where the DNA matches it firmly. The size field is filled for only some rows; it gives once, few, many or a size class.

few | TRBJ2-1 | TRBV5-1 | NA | CASSLGGSGSYNEQFF | TGCGCCAGCAGCTTGGGGGGTAGCGGCTCCTACAATGAGCAGTTCTTC
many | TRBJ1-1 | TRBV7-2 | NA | CASSWDQGVGTEAFF | TGTGCCAGCAGCTGGGACCAGGGTGTAGGGACTGAAGCTTTCTTT
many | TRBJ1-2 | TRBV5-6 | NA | CASKPTDRLGYGYTF | TGTGCCAGCAAGCCGACAGACCGACTTGGGTATGGCTACACCTTC
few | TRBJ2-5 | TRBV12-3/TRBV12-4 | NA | CASSLKQSQAQYF | TGTGCCAGCAGTTTAAAACAGTCCCAGGCCCAGTACTTC
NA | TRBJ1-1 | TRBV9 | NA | CASSRTNTEAFF | TGTGCCAGCAGCAGGACGAACACTGAAGCTTTCTTT
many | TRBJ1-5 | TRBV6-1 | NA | CASRRGSNQPQHF | TGTGCCAGCAGACGTGGGAGCAATCAGCCCCAGCATTTT
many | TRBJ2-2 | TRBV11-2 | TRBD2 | CASRATSGKRTGELFF | TGTGCCAGCAGGGCGACTAGCGGGAAGAGGACCGGGGAGCTGTTTTTT
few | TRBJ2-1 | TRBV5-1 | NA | CASSLLANSYNEQFF | TGCGCCAGCAGCTTGCTAGCGAACTCCTACAATGAGCAGTTCTTC
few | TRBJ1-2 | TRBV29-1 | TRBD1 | CSVRTGGSYGYTF | TGCAGCGTCCGGACAGGAGGTAGCTATGGCTACACCTTC
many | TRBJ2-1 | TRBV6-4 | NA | CASSVGRDNEQFF | TGTGCCAGCAGTGTTGGGAGAGACAATGAGCAGTTCTTC
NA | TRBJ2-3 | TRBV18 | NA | CASSPQGGDTQYF | TGTGCCAGCTCACCTCAAGGGGGAGATACGCAGTATTTT
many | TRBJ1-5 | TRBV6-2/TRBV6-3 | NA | CASNDNSLVQPQHF | TGTGCCAGCAACGACAACAGTCTCGTTCAGCCCCAGCATTTT
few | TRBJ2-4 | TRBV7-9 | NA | CASSRGGERNIQYF | TGTGCCAGCAGCCGAGGGGGGGAAAGAAACATTCAGTACTTC
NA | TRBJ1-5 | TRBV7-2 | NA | CASSLSMQQPQHF | TGTGCCAGCAGCTTAAGTATGCAACAGCCCCAGCATTTT
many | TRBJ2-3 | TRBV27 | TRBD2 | CASSSVAGGPTDTQYF | TGTGCCAGCAGTTCCGTAGCGGGAGGGCCAACAGATACGCAGTATTTT
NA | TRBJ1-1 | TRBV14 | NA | CASSQDLPTEAFF | TGTGCCAGCAGCCAAGATCTCCCCACTGAAGCTTTCTTT
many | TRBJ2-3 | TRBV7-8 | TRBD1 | CASSLQGPDTQYF | TGTGCCAGCAGCCTACAGGGGCCAGATACGCAGTATTTT
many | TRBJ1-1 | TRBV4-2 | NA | CASRREQGGDTEAFF | TGTGCCAGCAGGAGAGAACAGGGTGGGGACACTGAAGCTTTCTTT
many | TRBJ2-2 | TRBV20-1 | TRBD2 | CSASLLRGVPGTGELFF | TGCAGTGCTAGCCTACTCCGGGGGGTCCCTGGGACCGGGGAGCTGTTTTTT
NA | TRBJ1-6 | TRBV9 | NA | CASSAGWGSYNSPLHF | TGTGCCAGCAGCGCGGGCTGGGGCTCCTATAATTCACCCCTCCACTTT
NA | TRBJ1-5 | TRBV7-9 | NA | CASGLQGNQPQHF | TGTGCCAGCGGCTTACAAGGGAATCAGCCCCAGCATTTT
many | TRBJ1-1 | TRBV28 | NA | CASSSAQGREAFF | TGTGCCAGCAGTTCTGCTCAGGGGCGTGAAGCTTTCTTT
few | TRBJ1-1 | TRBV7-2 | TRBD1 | CASSPRQGAGNTEAFF | TGTGCCAGCAGCCCCCGACAGGGGGCAGGGAACACTGAAGCTTTCTTT
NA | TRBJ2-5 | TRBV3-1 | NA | CASSYQQGVETQYF | TGTGCCAGCAGCTACCAACAGGGTGTGGAGACCCAGTACTTC
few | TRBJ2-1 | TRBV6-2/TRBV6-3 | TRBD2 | CASSYRAGGQDEQFF | TGTGCCAGCAGTTACCGGGCGGGAGGCCAGGATGAGCAGTTCTTC
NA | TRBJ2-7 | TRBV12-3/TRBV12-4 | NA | CASKKQDEQYF | TGTGCCAGCAAAAAACAAGACGAGCAGTACTTC
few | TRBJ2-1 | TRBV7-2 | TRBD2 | CASSPFPRGRDEQFF | TGTGCCAGCAGCCCGTTCCCGCGGGGGAGGGATGAGCAGTTCTTC